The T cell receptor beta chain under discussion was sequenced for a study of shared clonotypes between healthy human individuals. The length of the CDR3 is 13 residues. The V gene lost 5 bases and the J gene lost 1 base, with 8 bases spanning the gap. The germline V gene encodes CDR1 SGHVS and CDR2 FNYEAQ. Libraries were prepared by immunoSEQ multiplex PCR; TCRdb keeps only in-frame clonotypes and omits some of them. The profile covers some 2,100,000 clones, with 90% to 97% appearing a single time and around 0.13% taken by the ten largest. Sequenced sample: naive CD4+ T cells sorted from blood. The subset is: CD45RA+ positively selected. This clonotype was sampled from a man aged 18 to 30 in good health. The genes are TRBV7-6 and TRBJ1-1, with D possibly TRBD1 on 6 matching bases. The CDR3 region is CASSTGQNTEAFF. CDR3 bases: TGTGCCAGCAGCACGGGACAGAACACTGAAGCTTTCTTT.